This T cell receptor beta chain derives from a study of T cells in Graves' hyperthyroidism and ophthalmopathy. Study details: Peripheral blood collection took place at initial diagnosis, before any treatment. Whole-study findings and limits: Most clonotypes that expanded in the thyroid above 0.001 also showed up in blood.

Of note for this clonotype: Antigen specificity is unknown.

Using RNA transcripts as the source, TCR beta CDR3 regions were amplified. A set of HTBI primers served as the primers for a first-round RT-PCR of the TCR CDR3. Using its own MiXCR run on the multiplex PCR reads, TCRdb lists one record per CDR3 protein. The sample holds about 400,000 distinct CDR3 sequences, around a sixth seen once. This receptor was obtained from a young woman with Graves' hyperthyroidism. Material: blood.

CDR3 region: CSAPTGGLDGYTF. DNA for the CDR3: TGCAGTGCGCCGACGGGAGGTCTGGATGGCTACACCTTC. The chain employs TRBV20-1 and TRBJ1-2; no firm D call. The CDR3 spans 13 residues. V was clipped by 6 bases and J by 6 bases, with 17 bases between them. Germline-derived CDR1 and CDR2 are DFQATT and SNEGSKA (reference sequence).